This TCR beta chain originates from a study of T cells in women clearing cervical HPV infection. Findings and limits, study-wide: Controls had more TRBV6-7 (approximately 0.15%) than cases (about 0.11%).

Germline loops: CDR1 DFQATT, CDR2 SNEGSKA (reference sequence). There are 13 residues in the CDR3. Trimming left V 3 bases short and J 4 bases short, with 13 bases between. immunoSEQ multiplex PCR used an average of about 1.3 ug genomic DNA. The repertoire was sequenced with immunoSEQ multiplex PCR; TCRdb's copy has only in-frame clones and lacks some. The table for this sample gives about 20,000 clones. Details on this clone: The antigen is undetermined. The CDR3 is cut off 3 residues early in the read; its end comes from the germline J gene.

Cervical HPV DNA detected by MY09/MY11 PCR, typed by dot-blot. Sequenced sample: blood buffy coat. The chain has TRBV20-1 and TRBJ2-7; D is unclear. This clonotype was obtained from a woman aged 18-70 years with a cervical HPV16 infection that either progressed to CIN3+ or cleared (not recorded which). The CDR3 spells CSASPLLEYEQYF. Partial CDR3 DNA: TGCAGTGCTAGCCCCCTTTTAGAGTACGAG.